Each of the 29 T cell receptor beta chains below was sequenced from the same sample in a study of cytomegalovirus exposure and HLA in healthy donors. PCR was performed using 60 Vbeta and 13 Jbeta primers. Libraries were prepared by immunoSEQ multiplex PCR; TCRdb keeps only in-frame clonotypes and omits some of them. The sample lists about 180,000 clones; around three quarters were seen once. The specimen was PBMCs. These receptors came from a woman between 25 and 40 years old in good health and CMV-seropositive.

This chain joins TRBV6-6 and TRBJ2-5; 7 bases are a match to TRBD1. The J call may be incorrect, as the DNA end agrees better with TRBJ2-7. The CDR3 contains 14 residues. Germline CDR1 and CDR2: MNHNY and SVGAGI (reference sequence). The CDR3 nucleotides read TGTGCCAGCGGATTGACAGGGAATGTCTACGAGCAGTACTTC. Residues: CASGLTGNVYEQYF.

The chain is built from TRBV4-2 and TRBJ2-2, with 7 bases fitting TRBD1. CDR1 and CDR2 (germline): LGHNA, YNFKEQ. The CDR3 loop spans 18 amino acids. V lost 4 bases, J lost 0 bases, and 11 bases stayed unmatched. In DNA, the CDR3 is TGTGCCAGCAGCCTTTACTCCCCCGGGACAGCGAACACCGGGGAGCTGTTTTTT. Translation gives CASSLYSPGTANTGELFF.

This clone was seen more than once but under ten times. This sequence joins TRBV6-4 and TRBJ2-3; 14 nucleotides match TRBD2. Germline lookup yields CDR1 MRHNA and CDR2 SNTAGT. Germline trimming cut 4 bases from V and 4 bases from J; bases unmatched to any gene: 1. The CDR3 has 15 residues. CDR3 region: CASSGLAGGPDTQYF. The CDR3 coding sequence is TGTGCCAGCAGTGGACTAGCGGGGGGGCCAGATACGCAGTATTTT.

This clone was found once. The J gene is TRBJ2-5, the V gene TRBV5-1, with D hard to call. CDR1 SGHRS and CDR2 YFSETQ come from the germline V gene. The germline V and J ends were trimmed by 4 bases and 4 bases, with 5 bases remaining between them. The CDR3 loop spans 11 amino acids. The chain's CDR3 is CASSLLETQYF. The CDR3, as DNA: TGCGCCAGCAGCCTACTAGAGACCCAGTACTTC.

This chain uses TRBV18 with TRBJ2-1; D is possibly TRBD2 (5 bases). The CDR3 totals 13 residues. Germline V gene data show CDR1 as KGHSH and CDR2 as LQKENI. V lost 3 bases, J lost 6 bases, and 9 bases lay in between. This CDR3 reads CASSPQGLNEQFF. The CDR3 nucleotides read TGTGCCAGCTCACCCCAAGGACTCAATGAGCAGTTCTTC.

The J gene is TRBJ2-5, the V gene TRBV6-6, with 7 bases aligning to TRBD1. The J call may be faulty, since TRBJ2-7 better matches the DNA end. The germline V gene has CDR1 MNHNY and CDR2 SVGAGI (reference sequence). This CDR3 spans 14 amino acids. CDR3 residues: CASRLGQETYEQYF. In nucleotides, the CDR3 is TGTGCCAGCAGACTTGGACAGGAAACCTACGAGCAGTACTTC.

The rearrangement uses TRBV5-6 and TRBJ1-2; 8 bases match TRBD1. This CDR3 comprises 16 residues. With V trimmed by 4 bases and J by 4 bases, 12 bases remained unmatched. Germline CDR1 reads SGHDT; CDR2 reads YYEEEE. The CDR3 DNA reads TGTGCCAGCAGCCGTCGACAGGGGCTAGCCTCCTATGGCTACACCTTC. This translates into CASSRRQGLASYGYTF.

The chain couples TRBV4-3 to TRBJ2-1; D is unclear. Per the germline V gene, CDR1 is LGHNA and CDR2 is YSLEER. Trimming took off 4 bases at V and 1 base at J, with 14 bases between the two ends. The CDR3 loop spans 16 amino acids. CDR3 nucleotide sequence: TGCGCCAGCAGCCGGAGAGACGGCCAGTCCTACAATGAGCAGTTCTTC. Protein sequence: CASSRRDGQSYNEQFF.

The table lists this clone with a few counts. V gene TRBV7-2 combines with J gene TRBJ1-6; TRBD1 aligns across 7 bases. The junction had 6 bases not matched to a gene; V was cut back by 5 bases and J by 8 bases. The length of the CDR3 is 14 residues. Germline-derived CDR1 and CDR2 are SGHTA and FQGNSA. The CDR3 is CASSAGTDYSPLHF. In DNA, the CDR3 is TGTGCCAGCAGCGCCGGGACAGATTATTCACCCCTCCACTTT.

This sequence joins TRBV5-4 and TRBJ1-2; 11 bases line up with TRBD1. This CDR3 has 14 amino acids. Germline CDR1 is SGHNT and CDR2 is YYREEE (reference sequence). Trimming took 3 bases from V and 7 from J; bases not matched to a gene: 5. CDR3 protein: CASSSGGQGGGYTF. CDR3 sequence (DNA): TGTGCCAGCAGCTCGGGGGGACAGGGGGGTGGCTACACCTTC. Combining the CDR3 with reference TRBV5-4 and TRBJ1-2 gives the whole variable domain ETGVTQSPTHLIKTRGQQVTLRCSSQSGHNTVSWYQQALGQGPQFIFQYYREEENGRGNFPPRFSGLQFPNYSSELNVNALELDDSALYLCASSSGGQGGGYTFGSGTRLTVV.

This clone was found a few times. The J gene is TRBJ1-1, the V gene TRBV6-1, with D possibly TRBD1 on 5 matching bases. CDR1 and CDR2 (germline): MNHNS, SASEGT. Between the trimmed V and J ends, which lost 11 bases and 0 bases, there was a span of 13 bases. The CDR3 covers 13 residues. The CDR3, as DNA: TGTGCCGGCGTACAGGCGCTGAACACTGAAGCTTTCTTT. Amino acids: CAGVQALNTEAFF.

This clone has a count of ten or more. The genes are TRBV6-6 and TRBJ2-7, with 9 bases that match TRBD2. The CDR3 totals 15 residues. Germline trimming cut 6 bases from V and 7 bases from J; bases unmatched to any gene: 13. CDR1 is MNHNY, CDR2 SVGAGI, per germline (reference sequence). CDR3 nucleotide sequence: TGTGCCAGCAGCTCGACCGGCGGGGGGGCTCAAGAGCAGTACTTC. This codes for CASSSTGGGAQEQYF.

The CDR3 DNA is TGTGCCAGCAGTGTACAGGGGAGCTACGAGCAGTACTTC. Translating gives CASSVQGSYEQYF. This chain uses TRBV6-1 with TRBJ2-7; TRBD1 matches at 7 bases. Germline-derived CDR1 and CDR2 are MNHNS and SASEGT. The CDR3 spans 13 residues. Trimming cost V 4 bases and J 3 bases; bases outside gene matches: 3.

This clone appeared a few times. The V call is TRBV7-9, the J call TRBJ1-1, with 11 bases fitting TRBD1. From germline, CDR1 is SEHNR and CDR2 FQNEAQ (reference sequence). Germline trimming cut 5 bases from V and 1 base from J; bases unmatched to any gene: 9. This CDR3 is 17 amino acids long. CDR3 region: CASSPGPGTGGNTEAFF. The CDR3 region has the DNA TGTGCCAGCAGCCCAGGTCCCGGGACAGGGGGGAACACTGAAGCTTTCTTT. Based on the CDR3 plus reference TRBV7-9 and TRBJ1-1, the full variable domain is DTGVSQNPRHKITKRGQNVTFRCDPISEHNRLYWYRQTLGQGPEFLTYFQNEAQLEKSRLLSDRFSAERPKGSFSTLEIQRTEQGDSAMYLCASSPGPGTGGNTEAFFGQGTRLTVV.

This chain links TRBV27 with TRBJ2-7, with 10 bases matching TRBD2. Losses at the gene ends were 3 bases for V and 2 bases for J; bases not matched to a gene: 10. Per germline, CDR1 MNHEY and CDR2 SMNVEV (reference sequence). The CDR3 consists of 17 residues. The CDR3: CASSLNLAGASTYEQYF. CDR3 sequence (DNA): TGTGCCAGCAGTTTGAATCTAGCGGGGGCTTCCACCTACGAGCAGTACTTC.

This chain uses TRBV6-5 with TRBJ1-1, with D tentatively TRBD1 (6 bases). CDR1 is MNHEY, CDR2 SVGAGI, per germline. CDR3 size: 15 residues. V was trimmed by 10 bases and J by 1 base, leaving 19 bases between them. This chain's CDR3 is CATAGAGVGNTEAFF. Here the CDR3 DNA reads TGTGCCACAGCGGGGGCTGGGGTAGGGAACACTGAAGCTTTCTTT.

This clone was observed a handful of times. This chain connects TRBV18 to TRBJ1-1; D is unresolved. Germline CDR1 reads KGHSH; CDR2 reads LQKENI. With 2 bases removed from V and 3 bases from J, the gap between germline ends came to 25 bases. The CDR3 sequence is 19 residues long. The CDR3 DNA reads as TGTGCCAGCTCACCATATCTTTTAAGGCAGGCCTCGAGGGACACTGAAGCTTTCTTT. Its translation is CASSPYLLRQASRDTEAFF.

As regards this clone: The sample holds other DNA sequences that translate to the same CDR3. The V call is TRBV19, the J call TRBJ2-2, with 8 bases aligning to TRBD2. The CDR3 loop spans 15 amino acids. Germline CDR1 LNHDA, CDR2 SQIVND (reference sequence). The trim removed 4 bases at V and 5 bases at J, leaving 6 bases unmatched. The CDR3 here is CASSTRTSPTGELFF. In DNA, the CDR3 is TGTGCCAGTAGTACCCGGACTAGCCCGACCGGGGAGCTGTTTTTT.

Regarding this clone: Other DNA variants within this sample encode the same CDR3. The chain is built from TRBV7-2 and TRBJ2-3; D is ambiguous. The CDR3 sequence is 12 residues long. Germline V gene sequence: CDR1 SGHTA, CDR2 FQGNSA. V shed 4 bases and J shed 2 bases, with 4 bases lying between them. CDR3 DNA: TGTGCCAGCAGCTCGTACACAGATACGCAGTATTTT. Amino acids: CASSSYTDTQYF.

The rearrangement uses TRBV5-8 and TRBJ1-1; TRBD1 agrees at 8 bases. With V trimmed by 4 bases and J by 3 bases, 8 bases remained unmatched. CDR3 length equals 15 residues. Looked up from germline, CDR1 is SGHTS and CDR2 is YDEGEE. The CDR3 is CASSPRTGRYTEAFF. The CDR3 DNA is TGTGCCAGCAGCCCAAGGACAGGGAGGTACACTGAAGCTTTCTTT.

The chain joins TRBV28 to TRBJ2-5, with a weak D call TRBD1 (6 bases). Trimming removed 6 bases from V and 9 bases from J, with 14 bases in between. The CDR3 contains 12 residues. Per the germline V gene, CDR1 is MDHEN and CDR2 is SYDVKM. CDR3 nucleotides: TGTGCCAGCAGCTGGGACAACCTGGCCCAGTACTTC. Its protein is CASSWDNLAQYF.

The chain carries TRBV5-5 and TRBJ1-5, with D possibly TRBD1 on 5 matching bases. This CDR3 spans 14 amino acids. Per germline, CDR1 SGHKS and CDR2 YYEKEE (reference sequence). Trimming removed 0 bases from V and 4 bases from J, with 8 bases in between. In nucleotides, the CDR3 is TGTGCCAGCAGCTTGGGAGGGACTAATCAGCCCCAGCATTTT. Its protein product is CASSLGGTNQPQHF.

Here the CDR3 reads CASGTHTGELFF. In nucleotides, the CDR3 is TGTGCCAGCGGGACACACACCGGGGAGCTGTTTTTT. This chain uses TRBV21-1 with TRBJ2-2; TRBD1, the D gene given by the table, was not confirmed from the DNA. TRBV21-1 is described as a pseudogene. The CDR3 has 12 amino acids.

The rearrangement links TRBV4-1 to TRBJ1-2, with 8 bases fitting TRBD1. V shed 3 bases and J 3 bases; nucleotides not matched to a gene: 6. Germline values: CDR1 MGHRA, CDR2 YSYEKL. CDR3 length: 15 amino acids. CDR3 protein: CASSHRTGLDYGYTF. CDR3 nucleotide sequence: TGCGCCAGCAGCCATCGGACAGGGCTGGACTATGGCTACACCTTC.

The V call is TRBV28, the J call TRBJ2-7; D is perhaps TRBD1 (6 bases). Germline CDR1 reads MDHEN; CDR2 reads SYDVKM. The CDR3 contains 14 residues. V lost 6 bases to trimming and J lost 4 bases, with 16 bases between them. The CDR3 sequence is CASSPATGSYEQYF. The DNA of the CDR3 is TGTGCCAGCAGCCCCGCGACAGGATCATACGAGCAGTACTTC.

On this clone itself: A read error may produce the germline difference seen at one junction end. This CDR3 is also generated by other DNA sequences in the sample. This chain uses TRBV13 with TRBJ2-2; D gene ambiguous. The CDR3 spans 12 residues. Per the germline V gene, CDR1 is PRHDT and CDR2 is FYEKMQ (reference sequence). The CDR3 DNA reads TGCGCCAGCAGCACCGGGACCGGGGAGCTGTTTTTT. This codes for CASSTGTGELFF.

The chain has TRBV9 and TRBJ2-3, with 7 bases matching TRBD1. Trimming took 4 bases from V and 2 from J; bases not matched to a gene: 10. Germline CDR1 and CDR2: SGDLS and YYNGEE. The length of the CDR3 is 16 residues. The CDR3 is CASSTRQGLFTDTQYF. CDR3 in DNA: TGTGCCAGCAGCACTCGACAGGGCCTTTTCACAGATACGCAGTATTTT.

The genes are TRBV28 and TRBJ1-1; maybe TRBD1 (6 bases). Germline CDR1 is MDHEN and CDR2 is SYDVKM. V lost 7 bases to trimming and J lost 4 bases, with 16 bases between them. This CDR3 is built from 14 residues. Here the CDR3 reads CASTQGLFGTEAFF. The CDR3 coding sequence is TGTGCCAGCACCCAGGGGTTGTTCGGCACTGAAGCTTTCTTT.

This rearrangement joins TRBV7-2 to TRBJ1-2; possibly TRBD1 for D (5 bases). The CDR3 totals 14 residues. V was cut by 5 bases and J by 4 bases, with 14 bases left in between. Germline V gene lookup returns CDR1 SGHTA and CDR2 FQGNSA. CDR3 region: CASSPADTAYGYTF. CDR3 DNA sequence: TGTGCCAGCAGCCCGGCGGACACCGCCTATGGCTACACCTTC.